The 25 T cell receptor beta chains given below trace back to one sample, sequenced in a study of CD8+ T cells in alopecia areata. cDNA reverse transcribed from extracted RNA served as the sequencing template. Clones were sequenced by immunoSEQ multiplex PCR, and TCRdb holds only the in-frame ones, with some missing. This table holds some 180,000 clones, more than 60% found once. The sample in question was CD4+ T cells sorted from blood, obtained at week 0. Receptors were obtained from a human donor with alopecia areata.

About this clone: A junction boundary mismatches the germline segment, possibly from a read error. V gene TRBV29-1 combines with J gene TRBJ1-4, with a tentative D call TRBD1 (6 bases). The CDR3 runs 11 residues. Germline loops: CDR1 SQVTM, CDR2 ANQGSEA. CDR3 DNA: TGCAGCGTTGATGCAGGAGGGGGTGTGCTTTTT. Translating gives CSVDAGGGVLF. The full variable domain, with the rest looked up from reference TRBV29-1 and TRBJ1-4, is SAVISQKPSRDICQRGTSLTIQCQVDSQVTMMFWYRQQPGQSLTLIATANQGSEATYESGFVIDKFPISRPNLTFSTLTVSNMSPEDSSIYLCSVDAGGGVLFGSGTQLSVL.

The CDR3: CASSSGTVTSGANVLTF. CDR3 coding DNA: TGCGCCAGCAGCTCGGGGACAGTTACCTCTGGGGCCAACGTCCTGACTTTC. The chain combines TRBV5-1 with TRBJ2-6, with 7 positions matching TRBD1. CDR1 is SGHRS, CDR2 YFSETQ, per germline. The CDR3 runs 17 residues. V lost 3 bases to trimming and J lost 0 bases; unmatched junction nucleotides: 6. Full variable domain (rest looked up from reference TRBV5-1 and TRBJ2-6): KAGVTQTPRYLIKTRGQQVTLSCSPISGHRSVSWYQQTPGQGLQFLFEYFSETQRNKGNFPGRFSGRQFSNSRSEMNVSTLELGDSALYLCASSSGTVTSGANVLTFGAGSRLTVL.

CDR3 sequence reads: CATTRGPDTQYF. CDR3 coding DNA: TGTGCCACCACCCGGGGGCCAGATACGCAGTATTTT. The gene calls are TRBV6-1 and TRBJ2-3, with D possibly called TRBD1 or TRBD2 (6 bases each). The germline gives CDR1 MNHNS, CDR2 SASEGT. The CDR3 runs to 12 residues. Trimming removed 10 bases at V and 4 bases at J, with 12 bases between.

This clone was seen a few times. V and J are TRBV11-2 and TRBJ2-7; D is uncertain. V was trimmed by 5 bases and J by 4 bases, leaving 9 bases between them. This CDR3 spans 12 amino acids. Germline lookup yields CDR1 SGHAT and CDR2 FQNNGV. CDR3: CASSLKQYEQYF. The CDR3 DNA is TGTGCCAGCAGCCTAAAGCAATACGAGCAGTACTTC.

This clone showed up just a few times. The CDR3 spells CISREDGNTEAFF. The DNA of the CDR3 is TGCATCTCCAGAGAGGACGGCAACACTGAAGCTTTCTTT. The chain carries TRBV29-1 and TRBJ1-1, with D uncertain. CDR1 is SQVTM and CDR2 is ANQGSEA in the germline V gene. The CDR3 covers 13 residues.

The chain links TRBV6-5 to TRBJ2-7; 7 bases fit TRBD1. J lost 6 bases, V lost 5 bases, and 10 bases had no gene match. Germline V gene sequence: CDR1 MNHEY, CDR2 SVGAGI. The CDR3 has 14 amino acids. DNA for the CDR3: TGTGCCAGCAGTGCAATACAGGGGAATGGCGAGCAGTACTTC. Amino acids: CASSAIQGNGEQYF.

The chain links TRBV29-1 to TRBJ2-7; D not certain. V lost 7 bases and J lost 3, with 13 bases in between. The CDR3 extends over 12 amino acids. Germline values: CDR1 SQVTM, CDR2 ANQGSEA. The CDR3 DNA reads TGCAGCGCCGCAAGGTCGGGCTACGAGCAGTACTTC. Its protein is CSAARSGYEQYF.

The chain carries TRBV7-6 and TRBJ1-4, with 7 nucleotides matching TRBD1. The CDR3 has 15 residues. The V segment lost 5 bases and the J segment 5 bases; nucleotides outside the gene matches: 8. CDR1 SGHVS and CDR2 FNYEAQ come from the germline V gene. The CDR3 DNA sequence: TGTGCCAGCAGCCCAATGACAGGGACGAATGAAAAACTGTTTTTT. Protein product: CASSPMTGTNEKLFF.

The chain combines TRBV6-1 with TRBJ1-5; D is possibly TRBD1 (6 bases). Germline values: CDR1 MNHNS, CDR2 SASEGT. The CDR3 has 15 amino acids. Between the trimmed V and J ends, which lost 3 bases and 2 bases, there was a span of 11 bases. This CDR3 reads CASSDEPGGNQPQHF. Here the CDR3 DNA reads TGTGCCAGCAGTGATGAGCCAGGGGGCAATCAGCCCCAGCATTTT.

This clone was picked up one time. The chain couples TRBV10-3 to TRBJ1-1; D not resolved. The germline V gene encodes CDR1 ENHRY and CDR2 SYGVKD. The ends were cut back, 0 bases at V and 0 bases at J, with 5 bases in the middle. The CDR3 is 14 residues long. CDR3 sequence: CAISESSLNTEAFF. CDR3 bases: TGTGCCATCAGTGAGTCGAGTCTGAACACTGAAGCTTTCTTT.

V gene TRBV29-1 combines with J gene TRBJ2-2, with 7 nucleotides matching TRBD2. The CDR3 length is 14 residues. From germline, CDR1 is SQVTM and CDR2 ANQGSEA. V was pared by 7 bases and J by 7 bases, with 12 bases of the junction left unmatched. As DNA, the CDR3 is TGCAGCGCCACCTGGGGAGGGGCGGACGGGGAGCTGTTTTTT. Protein sequence: CSATWGGADGELFF.

This clone was recorded only once. This chain uses TRBV29-1 with TRBJ1-1; 10 bases align to TRBD1. CDR3 length equals 13 residues. The V gene's germline CDR1 is SQVTM and CDR2 ANQGSEA. Trimming removed 5 bases from V and 6 bases from J; junction bases left unmatched: 6. CDR3 loop: CSVMTGGDPEAFF. The CDR3 DNA reads TGCAGCGTTATGACAGGGGGCGACCCTGAAGCTTTCTTT.

CDR3 protein: CATSNSGGKNTGELFF. The CDR3 DNA follows: TGTGCCACCAGCAATAGCGGGGGGAAGAACACCGGGGAGCTGTTTTTT. This chain links TRBV15 with TRBJ2-2, with 10 bases fitting TRBD2. The V gene end was trimmed by 4 bases and the J gene end by 1 base; junction bases not matched to a gene: 3. Germline CDR1 and CDR2: LNHNV and YYDKDF (reference sequence). The CDR3 has 16 residues.

The V and J genes are TRBV28 and TRBJ2-7; 10 bases fit TRBD1. The CDR3 is 15 amino acids. CDR1 and CDR2 (germline): MDHEN, SYDVKM. V lost 8 bases, J lost 7 bases, and 14 bases stayed unmatched. The CDR3 region is CASAFRDRGFSEQYF. The CDR3 DNA reads TGTGCCAGCGCCTTCCGGGACAGGGGTTTCAGTGAGCAGTACTTC.

The rearrangement joins TRBV29-1 to TRBJ1-2; a weak D match, TRBD1 (6 bases). Looked up from germline, CDR1 is SQVTM and CDR2 is ANQGSEA. CDR3 length: 15 amino acids. The ends were cut back, 7 bases at V and 0 bases at J, with 18 bases in the middle. Here the CDR3 reads CSGFTQGISNYGYTF. CDR3 sequence (DNA): TGCAGCGGCTTCACCCAGGGGATATCTAACTATGGCTACACCTTC.

With respect to this clone: The same CDR3 is also encoded by other DNA sequences in this sample. The V gene is TRBV29-1, the J gene TRBJ2-4; no clear D gene. V lost 4 bases, J lost 0 bases, and 7 bases lay in between. This CDR3 has 13 amino acids. Germline loops: CDR1 SQVTM, CDR2 ANQGSEA. The CDR3 nucleotides are TGCAGCGTTGCAGGCCTAGCCAAAAACATTCAGTACTTC. Protein product: CSVAGLAKNIQYF.

This clone was counted between two and nine times. In DNA, the CDR3 is TGCGCCAGCAGCCAAGACCGAGAGAAACTGTTTTTT. This gives the protein CASSQDREKLFF. The chain joins TRBV4-3 to TRBJ1-4; unclear D gene. The germline gives CDR1 LGHNA, CDR2 YSLEER. V was cut by 0 bases and J by 11 bases, with 7 bases left in between. This CDR3 spans 12 amino acids.

The rearrangement links TRBV7-8 to TRBJ1-4, with D uncertain. V lost 4 bases to trimming and J lost 5 bases, with 14 bases between them. The CDR3 length is 15 residues. The V gene's germline CDR1 is SGHVS and CDR2 FQNEAQ. The CDR3 nucleotides are TGTGCCAGCAGCTCCTACGCAGCCCAAAATGAAAAACTGTTTTTT. This encodes CASSSYAAQNEKLFF.

This clone showed up just once. CDR3 residues: CASSQAPLSTEAFF. The CDR3 region has the DNA TGTGCCAGCAGCCAAGCTCCCCTCTCCACTGAAGCTTTCTTT. The chain has TRBV14 and TRBJ1-1; D remains unclear. Trimming cost V 1 base and J 4 bases, with 10 bases left between them. CDR1 SGHDN and CDR2 FVKESK come from the germline V gene. The length of the CDR3 is 14 residues.

The chain links TRBV25-1 to TRBJ2-2, with a possible D match to TRBD1 (5 bases). The germline V gene has CDR1 MGHDK and CDR2 SYGVNS. V lost 7 bases and J lost 5, with 11 bases in between. This CDR3 is built from 13 residues. CDR3 DNA: TGTGCCAGCAAACCCCAGGGTACCGGGGAGCTGTTTTTT. Translation: CASKPQGTGELFF.

The chain links TRBV4-3 to TRBJ1-1; a possible D gene is TRBD1 (5 bases). CDR1 and CDR2 (germline): LGHNA, YSLEER. Deletions cut 0 bases from V and 3 bases from J, with 11 bases between. The CDR3 has 15 residues. CDR3 loop: CASSQDSGIDTEAFF. CDR3 coding DNA: TGCGCCAGCAGCCAAGATTCAGGGATCGACACTGAAGCTTTCTTT.

The gene calls are TRBV29-1 and TRBJ1-3; 11 bases are shared with TRBD1. The CDR3 consists of 14 residues. The V gene's germline CDR1 is SQVTM and CDR2 ANQGSEA. With V trimmed by 4 bases and J by 3 bases, 2 bases remained unmatched. As DNA, the CDR3 is TGCAGCGTTGGGGACAGGGGGAATGGAAACACCATATATTTT. This sequence encodes CSVGDRGNGNTIYF.

The chain combines TRBV29-1 with TRBJ2-5; D unresolved. The CDR3 totals 10 residues. V was cut by 7 bases and J by 3 bases, with 6 bases left in between. Germline CDR1 and CDR2: SQVTM and ANQGSEA. DNA of the CDR3: TGCAGCGGGCACAAAGAGACCCAGTACTTC. Protein sequence: CSGHKETQYF.

The rearrangement joins TRBV30 to TRBJ1-6; D gene uncertain. The CDR3 runs 14 residues. Trimming removed 2 bases from V and 0 bases from J, with 5 bases in between. Per germline, CDR1 GTSNPN and CDR2 SVGIG (reference sequence). CDR3 bases: TGTGCCTGGAGTCAAAGCTCCTATAATTCACCCCTCCACTTT. Amino acids: CAWSQSSYNSPLHF.

This clone has more than one count but fewer than ten. This chain links TRBV27 with TRBJ2-1; 7 bases line up with TRBD1. This CDR3 is built from 16 residues. CDR1 is MNHEY, CDR2 SMNVEV, per germline (reference sequence). The V segment lost 6 bases and the J segment 2 bases; nucleotides outside the gene matches: 10. CDR3 protein: CASSRKGAGTYNEQFF. CDR3 in DNA: TGTGCCAGCAGCCGTAAGGGGGCAGGGACCTACAATGAGCAGTTCTTC.